The TCR beta chain under discussion was sequenced for a study of blood T cell repertoires in COVID-19. Study summary: The analysed material was cDNA or gDNA that came from T cells, B-cell-depleted T cells, or PBMCs.

Per the original data handling: It was from reference gene primer amplification that nucleated cell counts were estimated. Using immunoSEQ multiplex PCR, the repertoire was profiled, and TCRdb retains in-frame clones only, with some absent. V, J and clone size derive from that table, while D and trimming were established from the DNA sequence. Of roughly 330,000 clones listed, roughly 86% are singletons. Donors of Cohort 3 who recovered were those that had two negative PCRs, clearance, or symptom resolution. The sample was PBMCs or T cells enriched from blood (not recorded which). The sequence derives from a woman in her 30s who had recovered from COVID-19.

The CDR3 region is CASSPQGRYGYTF. The CDR3 nucleotides read TGTGCCAGCAGCCCCCAGGGTAGATATGGCTACACCTTC. This rearrangement joins TRBV11-2 to TRBJ1-2, with D possibly TRBD1 on 5 matching bases. Looked up from germline, CDR1 is SGHAT and CDR2 is FQNNGV. The V and J ends lost 5 bases and 5 bases respectively, with 12 bases between them. This CDR3 spans 13 amino acids. The variable domain in full, with the rest retrieved from reference TRBV11-2 and TRBJ1-2, is EAGVAQSPRYKIIEKRQSVAFWCNPISGHATLYWYQQILGQGPKLLIQFQNNGVVDDSQLPKDRFSAERLKGVDSTLKIQPAKLEDSAVYLCASSPQGRYGYTFGSGTRLTVV.